The entry below describes one T cell receptor (beta chain). Its antigen is still unknown. Profiling relied on immunoSEQ multiplex PCR, and the TCRdb table lists in-frame clones only, not all of them. Of fewer than 150,000 clones listed, just over 90% are singletons. This specimen belongs to a study of graft-versus-host responses after intestinal transplantation. Study at large: Multivisceral, liver-intestinal, or isolated intestinal grafts went to recipients. Regarding the study as a whole: With peak circulating GvH clone levels came an association with early post-transplant HvG declines. Allografts of patients with graft-donor T cell macrochimerism showed high graft-versus-host to host-versus-graft clone ratios. Detection of GvH clones occurred in recipient marrow, and some had their first appearance in ileum or blood.

The V gene's germline CDR1 is MNHNY and CDR2 SVGAGI (reference sequence). There are 14 residues in the CDR3. V lost 0 bases and J 4 bases, leaving 10 bases between the germline ends. Sequenced material: unstimulated CD4+ T cells sorted from spleen or lymph node cells, taken before intestinal transplant. The source is a human donor who received an intestinal transplant. The chain uses TRBV6-6 and TRBJ2-7; possibly TRBD1 for D (5 bases). The DNA for the CDR3 is TGTGCCAGCAGTTACTCTGCAGGGCAGTACGAGCAGTACTTC. It specifies CASSYSAGQYEQYF.